The 20 T cell receptor beta chains presented below share a single source sample, sequenced in a study of shared clonotypes between healthy human individuals. Generated by immunoSEQ multiplex PCR, the TCRdb table keeps only in-frame clones and is missing some. The repertoire includes approximately 2.5 million clones, 93% of them detected once, and approximately 0.36% sits in the top ten. Sequencing was done on a sample of naive CD4+ T cells from PBMCs. Subset described: CD45RA+ positively selected. The source is a man aged 18-30 years in good health. Some clones in this sample may be carry-over from other donors' samples.

With regard to this clone: The junction shows a germline mismatch at one end, possibly a read error. The chain recombines TRBV5-1 with TRBJ2-7; D might be TRBD1 (5 bases). Per the germline V gene, CDR1 is SGHRS and CDR2 is YFSETQ. The length of the CDR3 is 16 residues. CDR3 coding DNA: TGCGCCAGCAGCCCGGGCGGAAGCAGGGCCTCCTCCGAGCAGTACTTC. Amino acids: CASSPGGSRASSEQYF.

The genes are TRBV5-4 and TRBJ1-2; a possible D gene is TRBD1 (6 bases). The germline V gene has CDR1 SGHNT and CDR2 YYREEE (reference sequence). V was clipped by 1 base and J by 2 bases, with 9 bases between them. The CDR3 runs to 14 residues. In DNA form, the CDR3 reads TGTGCCAGCAGCTTGTGGCAGGGGAACTATGGCTACACCTTC. Protein: CASSLWQGNYGYTF.

V and J are TRBV5-1 and TRBJ2-1; tentatively, D is TRBD1 or TRBD2 (6 bases each). CDR1 and CDR2 from the germline V gene are SGHRS and YFSETQ. The ends were cut back, 4 bases at V and 9 bases at J, with 26 bases in the middle. This CDR3 region has 17 residues. In DNA form, the CDR3 reads TGCGCCAGCAGCGCCGAGATACTCGCGGGGACACCGCGTGAGCAGTTCTTC. It encodes CASSAEILAGTPREQFF.

V gene TRBV5-3 combines with J gene TRBJ1-2; no reliable D call. TRBV5-3 is classed as an ORF, of uncertain function. CDR3 size: 14 residues. V gave up 6 bases and J gave up 0 bases, with 12 bases separating them. The CDR3 loop is CARTAAFPNYGYTF. CDR3 sequence (DNA): TGTGCCAGAACCGCAGCGTTTCCTAACTATGGCTACACCTTC.

The CDR3 region is CAITDSNFVETQYF. CDR3 sequence (DNA): TGTGCCATTACGGACAGTAACTTTGTGGAGACCCAGTACTTC. V and J are TRBV19 and TRBJ2-5, with a tentative D call TRBD1 (6 bases). Germline-derived CDR1 and CDR2 are LNHDA and SQIVND (reference sequence). Trimming removed 10 bases at V and 5 bases at J, with 20 bases between. The CDR3 sequence is 14 residues long.

The table lists this clone with a count of one. V and J are TRBV5-1 and TRBJ2-5; TRBD1 might be the D (6 bases). CDR3 size: 13 residues. V lost 7 bases, J lost 2 bases, and 12 bases lay in between. Germline V gene sequence: CDR1 SGHRS, CDR2 YFSETQ. CDR3 residues: CASGLGAQETQYF. The CDR3 DNA reads as TGCGCCAGCGGCCTGGGGGCGCAAGAGACCCAGTACTTC.

The chain recombines TRBV28 with TRBJ1-2; D uncertain. The V and J ends lost 4 bases and 4 bases respectively, with 10 bases between them. Germline V gene data show CDR1 as MDHEN and CDR2 as SYDVKM. This CDR3 spans 13 amino acids. DNA for the CDR3: TGTGCCAGCAGTTCGGGAGTCGCCTATGGCTACACCTTC. It yields the protein CASSSGVAYGYTF.

The chain joins TRBV5-6 to TRBJ2-2; D is ambiguous. CDR1 is SGHDT and CDR2 is YYEEEE in the germline V gene. V lost 6 bases to trimming and J lost 0 bases, with 15 bases between them. The CDR3 loop spans 16 amino acids. The CDR3 here is CASMFGPKANTGELFF. CDR3 bases: TGTGCCAGCATGTTCGGGCCGAAAGCGAACACCGGGGAGCTGTTTTTT. The whole variable domain, filled in from reference TRBV5-6 and TRBJ2-2, reads DAGVTQSPTHLIKTRGQQVTLRCSPKSGHDTVSWYQQALGQGPQFIFQYYEEEERQRGNFPDRFSGHQFPNYSSELNVNALLLGDSALYLCASMFGPKANTGELFFGEGSRLTVL.

As to this clone: The identical CDR3 is also encoded by other nucleotide sequences in the sample. V usage is TRBV7-2 and J usage is TRBJ2-1, with D possibly TRBD2 on 6 matching bases. The CDR3 extends over 14 amino acids. The ends were cut back, 5 bases at V and 4 bases at J, with 12 bases in the middle. Germline CDR1 and CDR2: SGHTA and FQGNSA. The CDR3 sequence: CASSPGGSYNEQFF. CDR3 DNA sequence: TGTGCCAGCAGCCCTGGAGGGAGTTACAATGAGCAGTTCTTC.

V gene TRBV19 combines with J gene TRBJ2-2, with D possibly being TRBD1 or TRBD2 (5 bases each). The CDR3 has 12 residues. Trimming removed 9 bases from V and 7 bases from J, with 12 bases in between. In germline, CDR1 is LNHDA, CDR2 SQIVND (reference sequence). The DNA for the CDR3 is TGTGCCAGCCATGAGGGGTACGGGGAGCTGTTTTTT. It is translated as CASHEGYGELFF.

V gene TRBV18 combines with J gene TRBJ2-6; D remains ambiguous. In germline, CDR1 is KGHSH, CDR2 LQKENI. V gave up 3 bases and J gave up 0 bases, with 6 bases separating them. The CDR3 is 15 amino acids. This CDR3 is CASSPTRSGANVLTF. The CDR3, as DNA: TGTGCCAGCTCACCGACCCGCTCTGGGGCCAACGTCCTGACTTTC.

The rearrangement uses TRBV4-1 and TRBJ1-5; D remains ambiguous. Between the trimmed V and J ends, which lost 0 bases and 2 bases, there was a span of 11 bases. CDR1 and CDR2 from the germline V gene are MGHRA and YSYEKL. CDR3 length equals 16 residues. In DNA, the CDR3 is TGCGCCAGCAGCCAAGATTGGGAATTCCGCAATCAGCCCCAGCATTTT. Its translation is CASSQDWEFRNQPQHF.

The chain recombines TRBV27 with TRBJ1-2, with 9 bases identical to TRBD1. Germline CDR1 and CDR2: MNHEY and SMNVEV (reference sequence). The trim removed 5 bases at V and 5 bases at J, leaving 12 bases unmatched. This CDR3 contains 16 residues. The CDR3 here is CASSPEGQGLSYGYTF. The CDR3 nucleotides read TGTGCCAGCAGTCCGGAGGGACAGGGCCTCTCTTATGGCTACACCTTC.

The chain has TRBV28 and TRBJ1-2; D not resolved. Trimming pared 5 bases from V and 4 bases from J, leaving 14 bases between. The CDR3 runs 14 residues. Germline V gene data show CDR1 as MDHEN and CDR2 as SYDVKM. CDR3 residues: CASSLWTDPYGYTF. DNA for the CDR3: TGTGCCAGCAGTCTGTGGACCGATCCCTATGGCTACACCTTC.

The V and J genes are TRBV6-6 and TRBJ2-1; 8 nucleotides line up with TRBD1. Germline lookup yields CDR1 MNHNY and CDR2 SVGAGI (reference sequence). The length of the CDR3 is 15 residues. V dropped 4 bases and J dropped 3; count of bases not matched to a gene: 5. The CDR3 bases are TGTGCCAGCAGTTCGCAGGGGGCCGGCTACAATGAGCAGTTCTTC. This codes for CASSSQGAGYNEQFF.

The rearrangement joins TRBV25-1 to TRBJ2-7, with D possibly matching TRBD1 (6 bases). The germline CDR1 and CDR2 sequences are MGHDK and SYGVNS. The CDR3 extends over 13 amino acids. V lost 3 bases and J 5 bases, leaving 11 bases between the germline ends. CDR3 region: CASSDTGSHEQYF. Here the CDR3 DNA reads TGTGCCAGCAGTGACACAGGGTCCCACGAGCAGTACTTC.

The rearrangement uses TRBV11-1 and TRBJ2-5, with no clear D. The germline CDR1 and CDR2 sequences are SGHAT and FQDESV (reference sequence). The CDR3 extends over 14 amino acids. Trimming removed 5 bases at V and 2 bases at J, with 12 bases between. CDR3 loop: CASSQMAAQETQYF. DNA for the CDR3: TGTGCCAGCAGCCAAATGGCGGCTCAAGAGACCCAGTACTTC. The variable domain in full, with the rest retrieved from reference TRBV11-1 and TRBJ2-5, is EAEVAQSPRYKITEKSQAVAFWCDPISGHATLYWYRQILGQGPELLVQFQDESVVDDSQLPKDRFSAERLKGVDSTLKIQPAELGDSAMYLCASSQMAAQETQYFGPGTRLLVL.

The chain joins TRBV2 to TRBJ1-1; D gene uncertain. Trimming took 7 bases from V and 0 from J, leaving 12 bases between them. This CDR3 has 14 residues. CDR1 and CDR2 from the germline V gene are SNHLY and FYNNEI. For the CDR3, the DNA is TGTGCCAGCAAGCAGGAAGTCCTGAACACTGAAGCTTTCTTT. It specifies CASKQEVLNTEAFF.

The chain joins TRBV5-1 to TRBJ2-1, with 10 bases matching TRBD2. CDR1 is SGHRS, CDR2 YFSETQ, per germline. The CDR3 contains 14 residues. Trimming removed 4 bases from V and 12 bases from J; junction bases left unmatched: 10. The CDR3 loop is CASSIGLAEQMQFF. The CDR3, as DNA: TGCGCCAGCAGCATAGGACTAGCGGAGCAGATGCAGTTCTTC. Variable domain in full (rest from reference TRBV5-1 and TRBJ2-1): KAGVTQTPRYLIKTRGQQVTLSCSPISGHRSVSWYQQTPGQGLQFLFEYFSETQRNKGNFPGRFSGRQFSNSRSEMNVSTLELGDSALYLCASSIGLAEQMQFFGPGTRLTVL.

The V gene is TRBV2, the J gene TRBJ2-7, with D perhaps TRBD1 (7 bases). The CDR3 totals 13 residues. Trimming took off 8 bases at V and 6 bases at J, with 17 bases between the two ends. CDR1 SNHLY and CDR2 FYNNEI come from the germline V gene. As DNA, the CDR3 is TGTGCCAGCGAAAAGCAGGGGGGAGCCGAGCAGTACTTC. Amino acid sequence: CASEKQGGAEQYF.